This entry lists 3 T cell receptor beta chains sequenced from one sample in a study of T cell responses to AZD1222 COVID-19 vaccine. Profiling relied on immunoSEQ multiplex PCR, and the TCRdb table lists in-frame clones only, not all of them. Among around 99,000 clones listed, more than 90% were seen once. The sequencing here drew on peripheral blood, taken on day 0 of AZD1222 vaccination. Every receptor here comes from an adult in good health.

The sample holds one count of this clone. V usage is TRBV6-5 and J usage is TRBJ2-7; TRBD1 aligns across 8 bases. Germline V lookup: CDR1 MNHEY, CDR2 SVGAGI. Germline trimming cut 5 bases from V and 7 bases from J; bases unmatched to any gene: 13. CDR3 length equals 15 residues. The CDR3 loop reads CASSSSGTGLREQYF. For the CDR3, the DNA is TGTGCCAGCAGTAGCTCCGGGACAGGCCTCCGAGAGCAGTACTTC.

This chain connects TRBV19 to TRBJ1-5; D might be TRBD1 (6 bases). From germline, CDR1 is LNHDA and CDR2 SQIVND (reference sequence). The CDR3 is made up of 15 amino acids. V was clipped by 0 bases and J by 3 bases, with 9 bases between them. The CDR3, as DNA: TGTGCCAGTAGTATAGACAGGGGTATCAATCAGCCCCAGCATTTT. Amino acids: CASSIDRGINQPQHF.

The chain joins TRBV15 to TRBJ1-4, with TRBD1 matching over 7 bases. The CDR3 consists of 14 residues. Per the germline V gene, CDR1 is LNHNV and CDR2 is YYDKDF (reference sequence). Unmatched junction bases numbered 8, after V lost 6 bases and J lost 7 bases. DNA for the CDR3: TGTGCCACCAGGAGTCAGGGGGTGGGTGAAAAACTGTTTTTT. Its protein product is CATRSQGVGEKLFF.